The source of this T cell receptor (beta chain) is a study of shared clonotypes between healthy human individuals. The CDR3 spans 13 residues. The germline V gene encodes CDR1 SGHDT and CDR2 YYEEEE. Trimming shortened V by 0 bases and J by 6 bases, and 9 bases separated the two germline ends. The method was immunoSEQ multiplex PCR; TCRdb's version includes in-frame clones alone and lacks a portion of them. The table records some 530,000 clones, about 72% of them present only once. This TCR derives from a woman between 40 and 55 years old in good health. Some clones in this sample may be carry-over from other donors' samples. What was sequenced was PBMCs. The gene calls are TRBV5-6 and TRBJ1-2; D is ambiguous. Here the CDR3 DNA reads TGTGCCAGCAGCTTGGGGAAAAATGATGGCTACACCTTC. Encoded protein: CASSLGKNDGYTF.